This T cell receptor (beta chain) appears in the sequencing data of a study of T cells after yellow fever vaccination. Notes on the study in general: Subsequent booster samples again held most clones from primary vaccination (under 98% CD4, roughly 88% CD8).

This clonotype has only a few counts. Its antigen is not identified. V lost 0 bases to trimming and J lost 4 bases, with 12 bases between them. The CDR3 contains 15 residues. Germline values: CDR1 MNHEY, CDR2 SVGEGT. Production of TCR cDNA was by 5'RACE template switching, which also added a universal primer site and UMIs. TCRdb reprocessed the 5' RACE reads with MiXCR, giving one entry per CDR3 protein. There are around 73,000 distinct CDR3 sequences in the sample; around 7.7% occur only once, and 35% to 45% lies in the top ten. Specimen: CD8+ T cells sorted from PBMCs, collected on the day of the yellow fever booster vaccination. The sequence was obtained from a man aged 25-40 years who received the YFV17D yellow fever vaccine. The rearrangement joins TRBV6-2 or TRBV6-3 to TRBJ1-2, with a possible D match to TRBD1 (5 bases). The DNA for the CDR3 is TGTGCCAGCAGTTACTCCCAGGGCTTCATCTATGGCTACACCTTC. Protein sequence: CASSYSQGFIYGYTF.